Following are 10 T cell receptor beta chains from one sample sequenced in a study of Ad26.COV2.S vaccination and SARS-CoV-2 variants. Only in-frame clones appear in the TCRdb table, and some are missing; sequencing was by immunoSEQ multiplex PCR. The sample comprises roughly 150,000 clones, 70% to 90% of which are singletons, and 4% to 6% rests with the top ten. Material: peripheral blood, obtained after recovery from COVID-19. The receptors were gathered from a human donor who had recovered from COVID-19.

The chain is built from TRBV7-9 and TRBJ1-4, with 7 bases aligning to TRBD1. With 0 bases clipped from V and 7 bases from J, the junction kept 8 bases outside the gene matches. Germline lookup yields CDR1 SEHNR and CDR2 FQNEAQ (reference sequence). CDR3 length equals 16 residues. The DNA for the CDR3 is TGTGCCAGCAGCTTAGCGGAGACAGGGTTAGTTGAAAAACTGTTTTTT. Translated, it gives CASSLAETGLVEKLFF.

V is TRBV11-2 and J is TRBJ1-6; 7 positions agree with TRBD1. From germline, CDR1 is SGHAT and CDR2 FQNNGV. Unmatched junction bases numbered 4, after V lost 5 bases and J lost 6 bases. This CDR3 is 14 amino acids long. The CDR3 loop reads CASSPRDSNSPLHF. For the CDR3, the DNA is TGTGCCAGCAGCCCAAGGGACAGTAATTCACCCCTCCACTTT. The entire variable domain, with the rest obtained from reference TRBV11-2 and TRBJ1-6, is as follows: EAGVAQSPRYKIIEKRQSVAFWCNPISGHATLYWYQQILGQGPKLLIQFQNNGVVDDSQLPKDRFSAERLKGVDSTLKIQPAKLEDSAVYLCASSPRDSNSPLHFGNGTRLTVT.

The rearrangement joins TRBV28 to TRBJ2-1, with TRBD2 as a possible D gene (6 bases). The V and J ends lost 7 bases and 2 bases respectively, with 15 bases between them. The CDR3 has 15 amino acids. Per the germline V gene, CDR1 is MDHEN and CDR2 is SYDVKM. CDR3 sequence reads: CASIPGTFPYNEQFF. As DNA, the CDR3 is TGTGCCAGCATCCCCGGGACTTTCCCCTACAATGAGCAGTTCTTC.

This chain links TRBV28 with TRBJ2-3, with 11 bases that match TRBD2. J was trimmed by 2 bases and V by 6 bases; bases with no gene match: 4. The CDR3 sequence is 15 residues long. The germline CDR1 and CDR2 sequences are MDHEN and SYDVKM. As DNA, the CDR3 is TGTGCCAGCAGACTAGCGGGGGCCCTCACAGATACGCAGTATTTT. Residues: CASRLAGALTDTQYF.

In its sample, this clone was seen a few times. The chain is built from TRBV21-1 and TRBJ1-5; TRBD1 was called by the table and not checked on the DNA. TRBV21-1 is assigned pseudogene status. The CDR3 contains 15 residues. CDR3 in DNA: TGTGCCAGCAGCACCCAAGACAGGGGGCCTCAGCCCCAGCATTTT. It translates to CASSTQDRGPQPQHF.

The chain couples TRBV9 to TRBJ2-3; D possibly corresponds to TRBD1 (6 bases). CDR1 is SGDLS and CDR2 is YYNGEE in the germline V gene. This CDR3 spans 13 amino acids. Trimming left V 4 bases short and J 4 bases short, with 10 bases between. DNA of the CDR3: TGTGCCAGCAGCTTCACAGGGTCAGATACGCAGTATTTT. Translation: CASSFTGSDTQYF.

The chain carries TRBV28 and TRBJ1-1, with a weak D call TRBD1 (5 bases). The length of the CDR3 is 12 residues. The V and J ends lost 3 bases and 11 bases respectively, with 13 bases between them. Germline loops: CDR1 MDHEN, CDR2 SYDVKM. The CDR3 loop reads CASSFGASSAFF. The CDR3 nucleotides are TGTGCCAGCAGTTTTGGGGCCTCGTCGGCTTTCTTT.

The V call is TRBV19, the J call TRBJ1-6; a weak D match, TRBD1 (6 bases). This CDR3 comprises 16 residues. Trimming shortened V by 3 bases and J by 8 bases, and 17 bases separated the two germline ends. The germline V gene has CDR1 LNHDA and CDR2 SQIVND (reference sequence). Here the CDR3 DNA reads TGTGCCAGTAGTATTGCCCGAACAGGGTACGATTCACCCCTCCACTTT. Residues: CASSIARTGYDSPLHF.

CDR3 in DNA: TGTGCCAGCAGTTACCTGGGCGGCTCCTATAATTCACCCCTCCACTTT. This gives the protein CASSYLGGSYNSPLHF. The J gene is TRBJ1-6, the V gene TRBV6-5, with D unclear. The CDR3 spans 16 residues. Trimming took 2 bases from V and 0 from J, leaving 8 bases between them. From germline, CDR1 is MNHEY and CDR2 SVGAGI.

This chain links TRBV11-2 with TRBJ2-1; 7 bases fit TRBD1. The CDR3 consists of 16 residues. The ends lost 5 bases at V and 2 bases at J; junction bases unmatched: 9. Germline V lookup: CDR1 SGHAT, CDR2 FQNNGV. CDR3 region: CASSQKITGAYNEQFF. Written as DNA, the CDR3 is TGTGCCAGCAGCCAAAAGATCACAGGGGCCTACAATGAGCAGTTCTTC.